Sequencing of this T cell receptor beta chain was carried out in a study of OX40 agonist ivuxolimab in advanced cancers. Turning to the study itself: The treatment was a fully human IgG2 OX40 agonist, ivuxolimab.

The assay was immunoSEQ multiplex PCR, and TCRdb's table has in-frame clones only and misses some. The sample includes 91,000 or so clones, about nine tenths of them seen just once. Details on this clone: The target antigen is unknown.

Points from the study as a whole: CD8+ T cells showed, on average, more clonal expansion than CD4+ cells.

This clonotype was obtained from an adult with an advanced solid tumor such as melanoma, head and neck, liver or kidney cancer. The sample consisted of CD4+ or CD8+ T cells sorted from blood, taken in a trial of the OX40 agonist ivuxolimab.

The chain's CDR3 is CASSLFGGLAGEVNEQFF. The CDR3 region has the DNA TGTGCCAGTAGCCTCTTCGGGGGACTAGCGGGAGAGGTGAATGAGCAGTTCTTC. J is TRBJ2-1 and V is TRBV19, with 14 bases matching TRBD2. This CDR3 has 18 residues. CDR1 and CDR2 (germline): LNHDA, SQIVND (reference sequence). V dropped 6 bases and J dropped 7; count of bases not matched to a gene: 14.